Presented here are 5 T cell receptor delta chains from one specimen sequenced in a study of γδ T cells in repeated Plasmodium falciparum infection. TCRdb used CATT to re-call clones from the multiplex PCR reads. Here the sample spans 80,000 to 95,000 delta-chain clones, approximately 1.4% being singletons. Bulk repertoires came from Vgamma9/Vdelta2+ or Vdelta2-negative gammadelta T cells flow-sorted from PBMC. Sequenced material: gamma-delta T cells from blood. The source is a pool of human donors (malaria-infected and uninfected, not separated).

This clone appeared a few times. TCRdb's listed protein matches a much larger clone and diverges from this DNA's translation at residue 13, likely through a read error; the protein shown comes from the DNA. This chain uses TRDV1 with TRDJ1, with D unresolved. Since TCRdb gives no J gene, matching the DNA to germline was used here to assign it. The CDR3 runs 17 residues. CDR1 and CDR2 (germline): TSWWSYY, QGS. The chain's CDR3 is CALGHPLPPSPTGKLIF. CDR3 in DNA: TGTGCTCTTGGACATCCTTTGCCGCCTAGTCCGACCGGTAAACTCATCTTT.

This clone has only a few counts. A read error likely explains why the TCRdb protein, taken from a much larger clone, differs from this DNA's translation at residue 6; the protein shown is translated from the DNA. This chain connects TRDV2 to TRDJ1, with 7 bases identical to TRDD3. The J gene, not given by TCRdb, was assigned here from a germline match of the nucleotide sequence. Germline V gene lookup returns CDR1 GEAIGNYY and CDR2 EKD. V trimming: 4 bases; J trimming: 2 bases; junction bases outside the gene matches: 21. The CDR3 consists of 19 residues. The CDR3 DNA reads TGTGCCTGTGAACCTCCTAAGGGCCGGGGGATGGATGGGACCGATAAACTCATCTTT. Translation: CACEPPKGRGMDGTDKLIF.

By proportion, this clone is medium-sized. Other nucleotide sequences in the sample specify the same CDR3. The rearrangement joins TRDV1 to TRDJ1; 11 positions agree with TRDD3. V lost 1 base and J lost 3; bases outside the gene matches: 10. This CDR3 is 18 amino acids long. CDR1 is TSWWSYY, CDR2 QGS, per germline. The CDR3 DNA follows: TGTGCTCTTGGGGAACGCCGTACTTACTGGGGGATATCCGATAAACTCATCTTT. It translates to CALGERRTYWGISDKLIF.

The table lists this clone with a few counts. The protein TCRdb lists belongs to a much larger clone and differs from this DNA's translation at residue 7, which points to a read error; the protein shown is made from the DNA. CDR3 coding DNA: TGTGCTCTTGGGGAAGGCGAGGGCCCCACCGATAAACTCATCTTT. Translation: CALGEGEGPTDKLIF. The chain links TRDV1 to TRDJ1, with unresolved D. As TCRdb names no J gene, one was assigned here on the basis of a DNA match to germline. This CDR3 contains 15 residues. The germline V and J ends were trimmed by 2 bases and 1 base, with 11 bases remaining between them. In germline, CDR1 is TSWWSYY, CDR2 QGS.

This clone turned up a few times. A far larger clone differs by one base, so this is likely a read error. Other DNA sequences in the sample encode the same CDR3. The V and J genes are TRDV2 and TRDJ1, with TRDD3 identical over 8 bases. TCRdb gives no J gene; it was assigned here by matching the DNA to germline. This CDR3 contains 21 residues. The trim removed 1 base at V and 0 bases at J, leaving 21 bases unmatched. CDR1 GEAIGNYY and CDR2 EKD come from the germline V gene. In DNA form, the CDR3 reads TGTGCCTGTGACACTGTCGTCCCACGGCCTGGGGGACCCCTGTACACCGATAAACTCATCTTT. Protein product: CACDTVVPRPGGPLYTDKLIF.